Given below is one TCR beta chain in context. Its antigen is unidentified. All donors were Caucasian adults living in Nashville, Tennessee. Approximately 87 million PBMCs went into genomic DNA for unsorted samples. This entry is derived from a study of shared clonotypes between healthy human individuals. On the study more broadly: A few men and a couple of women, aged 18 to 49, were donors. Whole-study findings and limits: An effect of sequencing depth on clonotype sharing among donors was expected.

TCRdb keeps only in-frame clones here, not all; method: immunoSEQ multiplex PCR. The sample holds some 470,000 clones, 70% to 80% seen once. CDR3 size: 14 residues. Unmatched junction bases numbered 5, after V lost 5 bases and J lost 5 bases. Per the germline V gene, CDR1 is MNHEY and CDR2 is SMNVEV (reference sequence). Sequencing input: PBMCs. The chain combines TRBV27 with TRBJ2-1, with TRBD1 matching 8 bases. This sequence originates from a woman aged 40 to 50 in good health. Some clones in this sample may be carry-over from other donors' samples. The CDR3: CASSPVQGDNEQFF. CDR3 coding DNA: TGTGCCAGCAGTCCCGTACAGGGGGACAATGAGCAGTTCTTC.